The rows below give T cell receptor beta chains drawn from one sample of a study of shared clonotypes between healthy human individuals. Method: immunoSEQ multiplex PCR; TCRdb's copy keeps in-frame clones and lacks some. The table has roughly 2.4 million clones, roughly 95% seen once. Input material: naive CD4+ T cells sorted from blood. These receptors all stem from a man younger than 35 in good health. Each CDR3 is given with its conserved first and last residue. D genes are given only for firm matches. Clone size appears in some rows only: once, few, many, or a class for an expanded clone.

clone_size: NA
v_call: TRBV28
j_call: TRBJ1-6
d_call: NA
cdr3_aa: CASSLTRSNSPLHF
cdr3_nt: TGTGCCAGCAGTTTAACACGTAGTAATTCACCCCTCCACTTT

clone_size: once
v_call: TRBV7-9
j_call: TRBJ1-6
d_call: NA
cdr3_aa: CASSLGSADNSPLHF
cdr3_nt: TGTGCCAGCAGCTTAGGGTCAGCGGACAATTCACCCCTCCACTTT

clone_size: NA
v_call: TRBV1
j_call: TRBJ2-1
d_call: NA
cdr3_aa: CTSSQGAGGPDEQFF
cdr3_nt: TGCACCAGCAGCCAAGGAGCGGGAGGGCCCGATGAGCAGTTCTTC

clone_size: NA
v_call: TRBV19
j_call: TRBJ1-1
d_call: NA
cdr3_aa: CASSSPGGTTEAFF
cdr3_nt: TGTGCCAGTAGTAGTCCCGGGGGGACCACTGAAGCTTTCTTT

clone_size: once
v_call: TRBV30
j_call: TRBJ1-2
d_call: TRBD1
cdr3_aa: CAWRPTSGTGPPNYGYTF
cdr3_nt: TGTGCCTGGAGACCAACCTCCGGGACAGGGCCTCCTAACTATGGCTACACCTTC

clone_size: NA
v_call: TRBV27
j_call: TRBJ2-7
d_call: NA
cdr3_aa: CASSRDSFSSYEQYF
cdr3_nt: TGTGCCAGCAGTCGGGACTCCTTTAGCTCCTACGAGCAGTACTTC

clone_size: once
v_call: TRBV6-6
j_call: TRBJ1-2
d_call: NA
cdr3_aa: CASSYSGESYGYTF
cdr3_nt: TGTGCCAGCAGTTACTCGGGGGAGTCCTATGGCTACACCTTC

clone_size: NA
v_call: TRBV27
j_call: TRBJ1-4
d_call: NA
cdr3_aa: CAFKTGGYEKLFF
cdr3_nt: TGTGCCTTCAAAACGGGGGGTTATGAAAAACTGTTTTTT

clone_size: NA
v_call: TRBV15
j_call: TRBJ2-7
d_call: TRBD2
cdr3_aa: CATSRDRTSAYEQYF
cdr3_nt: TGTGCCACCAGCAGAGATCGGACTAGCGCCTACGAGCAGTACTTC

clone_size: NA
v_call: TRBV18
j_call: TRBJ1-2
d_call: NA
cdr3_aa: CASSMSGTPTYGYTF
cdr3_nt: TGTGCCAGCTCAATGTCCGGGACACCAACTTATGGCTACACCTTC

clone_size: NA
v_call: TRBV18
j_call: TRBJ2-7
d_call: NA
cdr3_aa: CASSFDGAGEQYF
cdr3_nt: TGTGCCAGCTCATTCGACGGTGCGGGCGAGCAGTACTTC

clone_size: once
v_call: TRBV19
j_call: TRBJ1-4
d_call: NA
cdr3_aa: CASSIRTNEKLFF
cdr3_nt: TGTGCCAGTAGTATTAGGACTAATGAAAAACTGTTTTTT

clone_size: NA
v_call: TRBV14
j_call: TRBJ1-3
d_call: TRBD1
cdr3_aa: CASSPPGTVSGNTIYF
cdr3_nt: TGTGCCAGCAGCCCCCCGGGGACAGTCTCTGGAAACACCATATATTTT

clone_size: NA
v_call: TRBV28
j_call: TRBJ1-5
d_call: NA
cdr3_aa: CASSLRDFYIGNQPQHF
cdr3_nt: TGTGCCAGCAGTTTAAGGGATTTTTACATCGGCAATCAGCCCCAGCATTTT

clone_size: NA
v_call: TRBV10-3
j_call: TRBJ2-1
d_call: NA
cdr3_aa: CAISDGSDEQFF
cdr3_nt: TGTGCCATCAGTGACGGTAGCGATGAGCAGTTCTTC

clone_size: NA
v_call: TRBV9
j_call: TRBJ1-2
d_call: TRBD1
cdr3_aa: CASSADPRWTGRDGYTF
cdr3_nt: TGTGCCAGCAGCGCAGACCCTAGATGGACAGGGAGGGATGGCTACACCTTC

clone_size: NA
v_call: TRBV19
j_call: TRBJ1-6
d_call: NA
cdr3_aa: CASSIQRGTGSSPLHF
cdr3_nt: TGTGCCAGTAGTATCCAACGGGGAACAGGGTCTTCACCCCTCCACTTT

clone_size: NA
v_call: TRBV2
j_call: TRBJ2-4
d_call: NA
cdr3_aa: CASSEGPPPKNIQYF
cdr3_nt: TGTGCCAGCAGTGAAGGGCCCCCTCCGAAAAACATTCAGTACTTC

clone_size: NA
v_call: TRBV5-1
j_call: TRBJ1-3
d_call: NA
cdr3_aa: CASSLSSPTEGNTIYF
cdr3_nt: TGCGCCAGCAGCTTGTCGAGCCCGACAGAGGGAAACACCATATATTTT

clone_size: NA
v_call: TRBV20-1
j_call: TRBJ2-5
d_call: NA
cdr3_aa: CSAPDRETQYF
cdr3_nt: TGCAGTGCCCCTGACCGAGAGACCCAGTACTTC

clone_size: NA
v_call: TRBV5-1
j_call: TRBJ1-6
d_call: TRBD1
cdr3_aa: CASSITGDPGSPLHF
cdr3_nt: TGCGCCAGCAGCATTACAGGGGACCCTGGTTCACCCCTCCACTTT

clone_size: NA
v_call: TRBV30
j_call: TRBJ1-6
d_call: TRBD1
cdr3_aa: CAWSPGQNYSPLHF
cdr3_nt: TGTGCCTGGAGTCCGGGACAGAACTATTCACCCCTCCACTTT

clone_size: NA
v_call: TRBV7-2
j_call: TRBJ2-7
d_call: TRBD2
cdr3_aa: CASSLLAGDEQYF
cdr3_nt: TGTGCCAGCAGCTTATTAGCGGGCGACGAGCAGTACTTC

clone_size: NA
v_call: TRBV27
j_call: TRBJ1-5
d_call: NA
cdr3_aa: CASSPGAGNQPQHF
cdr3_nt: TGTGCCAGCAGTCCGGGCGCGGGCAATCAGCCCCAGCATTTT

clone_size: NA
v_call: TRBV27
j_call: TRBJ2-1
d_call: NA
cdr3_aa: CASSRGNEQFF
cdr3_nt: TGTGCCAGCAGTCGGGGCAATGAGCAGTTCTTC

clone_size: NA
v_call: TRBV6-5
j_call: TRBJ1-2
d_call: TRBD1
cdr3_aa: CASRLGQGRWGYTF
cdr3_nt: TGTGCCAGCAGACTTGGACAGGGCCGATGGGGCTACACCTTC

clone_size: NA
v_call: TRBV9
j_call: TRBJ2-1
d_call: NA
cdr3_aa: CASSGGQKEVF
cdr3_nt: TGTGCCAGCAGCGGGGGGCAGAAAGAAGTCTTC

clone_size: NA
v_call: TRBV6-6
j_call: TRBJ2-2
d_call: TRBD1
cdr3_aa: CASSYPTGLATGELFF
cdr3_nt: TGTGCCAGCAGTTACCCGACAGGGTTGGCCACCGGGGAGCTGTTTTTT

clone_size: NA
v_call: TRBV4-3
j_call: TRBJ1-2
d_call: NA
cdr3_aa: CASSQGIGGNGYTF
cdr3_nt: TGCGCCAGCAGCCAAGGAATTGGAGGTAATGGCTACACCTTC

clone_size: NA
v_call: TRBV6-5
j_call: TRBJ2-7
d_call: NA
cdr3_aa: CASRETGDYEQYF
cdr3_nt: TGTGCCAGCAGGGAGACAGGAGATTACGAGCAGTACTTC

clone_size: once
v_call: TRBV6-1
j_call: TRBJ1-5
d_call: TRBD1
cdr3_aa: CASSAQGGGSNQPQHF
cdr3_nt: TGTGCCAGCAGTGCCCAGGGGGGAGGTAGCAATCAGCCCCAGCATTTT

clone_size: NA
v_call: TRBV5-1
j_call: TRBJ2-1
d_call: NA
cdr3_aa: CASSSMIQSSYNEQFF
cdr3_nt: TGCGCCAGCAGCTCGATGATACAGAGCTCCTACAATGAGCAGTTCTTC

clone_size: NA
v_call: TRBV29-1
j_call: TRBJ1-3
d_call: NA
cdr3_aa: CSVRGNSGNTIYF
cdr3_nt: TGCAGCGTCCGGGGGAATTCTGGAAACACCATATATTTT

clone_size: NA
v_call: TRBV5-1
j_call: TRBJ2-3
d_call: NA
cdr3_aa: CASSLRGGATDTQYF
cdr3_nt: TGCGCCAGCAGCTTGAGAGGGGGGGCCACAGATACGCAGTATTTT

clone_size: once
v_call: TRBV9
j_call: TRBJ1-3
d_call: NA
cdr3_aa: CASSVDGLSGNTIYF
cdr3_nt: TGTGCCAGCAGCGTGGACGGACTCTCTGGAAACACCATATATTTT

clone_size: NA
v_call: TRBV6-1
j_call: TRBJ2-2
d_call: TRBD1
cdr3_aa: CASSEGTGNTGELFF
cdr3_nt: TGTGCCAGCAGTGAGGGGACAGGAAACACCGGGGAGCTGTTTTTT

clone_size: NA
v_call: TRBV6-5
j_call: TRBJ2-7
d_call: NA
cdr3_aa: CASSRKGGVDEQYF
cdr3_nt: TGTGCCAGCAGTCGTAAGGGGGGAGTCGACGAGCAGTACTTC

clone_size: NA
v_call: TRBV11-3
j_call: TRBJ2-1
d_call: NA
cdr3_aa: CASSLAPPGIQQFF
cdr3_nt: TGTGCCAGCAGCTTAGCACCCCCGGGTATTCAGCAGTTCTTC

clone_size: NA
v_call: TRBV2
j_call: TRBJ2-4
d_call: TRBD1
cdr3_aa: CASSEESGQTNIQYF
cdr3_nt: TGTGCCAGCAGTGAAGAATCGGGACAGACTAACATTCAGTACTTC

clone_size: NA
v_call: TRBV5-4
j_call: TRBJ2-5
d_call: NA
cdr3_aa: CASSLGSLATKYF
cdr3_nt: TGTGCCAGCAGCTTGGGTTCTCTAGCCACAAAGTACTTC

clone_size: NA
v_call: TRBV6-6
j_call: TRBJ2-1
d_call: NA
cdr3_aa: CATLPVTGNEQFF
cdr3_nt: TGTGCCACTCTACCCGTGACTGGCAATGAGCAGTTCTTC